These 23 T cell receptor beta chains came from one sample sequenced in a study of vaccination and CD4 T cells after COVID-19. As to treatment: approximately 9-day PBMC culture with coronavirus spike peptide pools or control peptides (ViraFEST assay). The Oncomine TCR Beta short-read assay sequenced DNA from cultured CD4+ T cells. TCRdb re-derived calls from the PCR reads in MiXCR, one entry per CDR3 protein. Of about 14,000 distinct CDR3 sequences listed, over 65% are singletons. Their specific antigens are unknown. Sequenced sample: CD4+ T cells from blood, cultured in vitro. The source of these receptors is a human donor who had recovered from COVID-19.

The rearrangement links TRBV15 to TRBJ2-1; 9 positions match TRBD2. The length of the CDR3 is 19 residues. Germline-derived CDR1 and CDR2 are LNHNV and YYDKDF (reference sequence). The ends lost 1 base at V and 8 bases at J; junction bases unmatched: 18. The DNA of the CDR3 is TGTGCCACCAGCAGAGGATATGGGGGCCGGGTAGCGGGAGTAGATGAGCAGTTCTTC. It is translated as CATSRGYGGRVAGVDEQFF. Drawing the rest from reference TRBV15 and TRBJ2-1, the complete variable domain is DAMVIQNPRYQVTQFGKPVTLSCSQTLNHNVMYWYQQKSSQAPKLLFHYYDKDFNNEADTPDNFQSRRPNTSFCFLDIRSPGLGDTAMYLCATSRGYGGRVAGVDEQFFGPGTRLTVL.

The chain joins TRBV7-8 to TRBJ1-5, with a possible D match to TRBD1 (5 bases). Germline-derived CDR1 and CDR2 are SGHVS and FQNEAQ. The V end lost 5 bases, the J end lost 4 bases, and 18 bases lay between the germline ends. The CDR3 contains 16 residues. CDR3 region: CASSPPGVAPNQPQHF. For the CDR3, the DNA is TGTGCCAGCAGCCCCCCGGGGGTTGCCCCGAATCAGCCCCAGCATTTT.

The rearrangement joins TRBV6-2 or TRBV6-3 to TRBJ2-2; D is perhaps TRBD1 (5 bases). The CDR3 extends over 13 amino acids. Germline CDR1 reads MNHEY; CDR2 reads SVGEGT. V lost 5 bases to trimming and J lost 7 bases, with 11 bases between them. CDR3 loop: CASSAQGIGELFF. As DNA, the CDR3 is TGTGCCAGCAGTGCCCAGGGTATCGGGGAGCTGTTTTTT.

CDR3 coding DNA: TGTGCCAGCAGTTTCGGGGGCGGGAGGGGTCGAGAGACCCAGTACTTC. Its protein is CASSFGGGRGRETQYF. The chain recombines TRBV2 with TRBJ2-5; TRBD2 matches at 9 bases. This CDR3 is built from 16 residues. In germline, CDR1 is SNHLY, CDR2 FYNNEI. Unmatched junction bases numbered 11, after V lost 5 bases and J lost 4 bases.

CDR3 region: CASSSRQGGGRPQHF. The CDR3 bases are TGTGCCAGCAGTTCCAGACAGGGGGGCGGTCGACCCCAGCATTTT. The chain joins TRBV27 to TRBJ1-5; TRBD1 aligns across 9 bases. There are 15 residues in the CDR3. Germline CDR1 reads MNHEY; CDR2 reads SMNVEV (reference sequence). Losses at the gene ends were 4 bases for V and 10 bases for J; bases not matched to a gene: 11.

V and J are TRBV28 and TRBJ1-3; D unclear. Trimming cost V 6 bases and J 5 bases, with 11 bases left between them. Germline V gene lookup returns CDR1 MDHEN and CDR2 SYDVKM. CDR3 length: 13 amino acids. The CDR3 sequence: CASRSADRNTIYF. The CDR3 DNA is TGTGCCAGCAGATCAGCCGACAGAAACACCATATATTTT.

The chain has TRBV7-2 and TRBJ2-2, with D possibly TRBD2 on 6 matching bases. The V gene's germline CDR1 is SGHTA and CDR2 FQGNSA. Deletions cut 5 bases from V and 4 bases from J, with 14 bases between. The CDR3 has 15 amino acids. The CDR3 bases are TGTGCCAGCAGCCTCTTTGCGGGAAGCACCGGGGAGCTGTTTTTT. The encoded protein is CASSLFAGSTGELFF.

This chain joins TRBV7-9 and TRBJ1-6; 7 bases are shared with TRBD1. The CDR3 has 15 residues. Germline V gene lookup returns CDR1 SEHNR and CDR2 FQNEAQ (reference sequence). V dropped 3 bases and J dropped 7; count of bases not matched to a gene: 6. This CDR3 reads CASSLIRDRNSPLHF. For the CDR3, the DNA is TGTGCCAGCAGCTTGATCCGGGACAGAAATTCACCCCTCCACTTT.

The table lists this clonotype with a few counts. The chain links TRBV6-1 to TRBJ1-5, with a weak D call TRBD1 (5 bases). Germline-derived CDR1 and CDR2 are MNHNS and SASEGT. V lost 8 bases and J lost 2, with 13 bases in between. There are 14 residues in the CDR3. The DNA of the CDR3 is TGTGCCAGCCAGAAGTCAGGGCGCAATCAGCCCCAGCATTTT. Translated, it gives CASQKSGRNQPQHF.

The genes are TRBV20-1 and TRBJ2-1, with a tentative D call TRBD1 (7 bases). CDR3 length: 14 amino acids. V lost 1 base, J lost 8 bases, and 15 bases lay in between. The germline CDR1 and CDR2 sequences are DFQATT and SNEGSKA (reference sequence). This CDR3 reads CSARARRGQYEQFF. Here the CDR3 DNA reads TGCAGTGCTAGAGCGAGGAGGGGGCAATATGAGCAGTTCTTC.

The chain links TRBV20-1 to TRBJ1-4; 7 bases match TRBD1. Per germline, CDR1 DFQATT and CDR2 SNEGSKA (reference sequence). The CDR3 has 11 residues. V lost 6 bases, J lost 7 bases, and 2 bases stayed unmatched. CDR3: CSARDSEKLFF. DNA of the CDR3: TGCAGTGCGAGGGACAGTGAAAAACTGTTTTTT.

V gene TRBV20-1 combines with J gene TRBJ1-5, with a tentative D call TRBD1 (5 bases). The germline V gene encodes CDR1 DFQATT and CDR2 SNEGSKA (reference sequence). The V and J ends lost 0 bases and 5 bases respectively, with 11 bases between them. There are 14 residues in the CDR3. Here the CDR3 reads CSARDGAADQPQHF. CDR3 in DNA: TGCAGTGCTAGAGATGGGGCAGCTGATCAGCCCCAGCATTTT.

Relative to its sample, this clonotype is medium-sized. CDR3 sequence (DNA): TGTGCCAGCTCACTTTTGGGGGAGGCGGTCCGTAGTGGTGAGCAGTTCTTC. Translating gives CASSLLGEAVRSGEQFF. V usage is TRBV7-2 and J usage is TRBJ2-1, with D tentatively TRBD2 (6 bases). CDR3 length: 17 residues. CDR1 and CDR2 (germline): SGHTA, FQGNSA. With 8 bases removed from V and 9 bases from J, the gap between germline ends came to 29 bases.

V usage is TRBV29-1 and J usage is TRBJ2-7; unclear D gene. CDR3 size: 14 residues. V gave up 4 bases and J gave up 4 bases, with 17 bases separating them. Germline loops: CDR1 SQVTM, CDR2 ANQGSEA. CDR3 protein: CSVVVPTLSYEQYF. CDR3 nucleotide sequence: TGCAGCGTTGTAGTACCGACGCTATCGTACGAGCAGTACTTC.

The chain is built from TRBV7-8 and TRBJ1-2; D gene uncertain. The CDR3 has 13 residues. The V gene's germline CDR1 is SGHVS and CDR2 FQNEAQ. Trimming took off 1 base at V and 8 bases at J, with 11 bases between the two ends. The CDR3 region is CASSLGLGGGYTF. For the CDR3, the DNA is TGTGCCAGCAGCTTAGGTCTGGGAGGCGGCTACACCTTC.

This clonotype was picked up a small number of times. The chain employs TRBV6-2 or TRBV6-3 and TRBJ1-5, with D possibly matching TRBD1 (6 bases). The V end lost 5 bases, the J end lost 3 bases, and 8 bases lay between the germline ends. Germline V gene data show CDR1 as MNHEY and CDR2 as SVGEGT. The CDR3 is 13 amino acids. This CDR3 is CASSTGPNQPQHF. The CDR3 bases are TGTGCCAGCAGTACAGGGCCCAATCAGCCCCAGCATTTT.

V gene TRBV15 combines with J gene TRBJ1-1; D unclear. Germline V gene data show CDR1 as LNHNV and CDR2 as YYDKDF (reference sequence). V was clipped by 4 bases and J by 0 bases, with 9 bases between them. This CDR3 comprises 14 residues. The CDR3 here is CATSIGFMNTEAFF. CDR3 coding DNA: TGTGCCACCAGCATCGGATTCATGAACACTGAAGCTTTCTTT. Full variable domain (remainder filled in from reference TRBV15 and TRBJ1-1): DAMVIQNPRYQVTQFGKPVTLSCSQTLNHNVMYWYQQKSSQAPKLLFHYYDKDFNNEADTPDNFQSRRPNTSFCFLDIRSPGLGDTAMYLCATSIGFMNTEAFFGQGTRLTVV.

The chain has TRBV19 and TRBJ2-1; 8 nucleotides agree with TRBD2. V dropped 3 bases and J dropped 6; count of bases not matched to a gene: 7. The CDR3 covers 15 residues. Germline CDR1 and CDR2: LNHDA and SQIVND (reference sequence). The CDR3 loop is CASSIREGQFNEQFF. As DNA, the CDR3 is TGTGCCAGTAGTATCCGGGAGGGCCAATTCAATGAGCAGTTCTTC.

Judged by abundance, this clonotype is medium-sized. The rearrangement uses TRBV6-5 and TRBJ2-3; D is perhaps TRBD2 (6 bases). Germline loops: CDR1 MNHEY, CDR2 SVGAGI. This CDR3 comprises 16 residues. Trimming shortened V by 3 bases and J by 0 bases, and 13 bases separated the two germline ends. Written as DNA, the CDR3 is TGTGCCAGCAGTTATGTGGGAGGCCCAAGCACAGATACGCAGTATTTT. This codes for CASSYVGGPSTDTQYF.

The rearrangement joins TRBV6-5 to TRBJ2-7; D perhaps matches TRBD2 (6 bases). The CDR3 has 14 residues. V lost 2 bases and J 5 bases, leaving 13 bases between the germline ends. Germline lookup yields CDR1 MNHEY and CDR2 SVGAGI. For the CDR3, the DNA is TGTGCCAGCAGTTACGGGAGGCAAGTCAACGAGCAGTACTTC. This codes for CASSYGRQVNEQYF.

The chain is built from TRBV5-1 and TRBJ2-1; D call uncertain. Per the germline V gene, CDR1 is SGHRS and CDR2 is YFSETQ. The V gene lost 6 bases and the J gene lost 2 bases, with 15 bases spanning the gap. The CDR3 contains 15 residues. The CDR3 loop reads CASTSSFVAYNEQFF. The CDR3 DNA follows: TGCGCCAGCACCAGTAGTTTTGTCGCCTACAATGAGCAGTTCTTC.

The gene calls are TRBV7-2 and TRBJ1-1; no firm D call. The CDR3 length is 14 residues. The germline V and J ends were trimmed by 3 bases and 4 bases, with 12 bases remaining between them. The germline gives CDR1 SGHTA, CDR2 FQGNSA. For the CDR3, the DNA is TGTGCCAGCAGCTTTGACATGATTGTCACTGAAGCTTTCTTT. It yields the protein CASSFDMIVTEAFF.

The chain joins TRBV7-2 to TRBJ1-5; 7 nucleotides line up with TRBD1. Trimming took 0 bases from V and 6 from J; bases not matched to a gene: 11. The CDR3 totals 17 residues. CDR1 is SGHTA, CDR2 FQGNSA, per germline. CDR3 coding DNA: TGTGCCAGCAGCTTAGCGCAGGTTAGGGGGCGGGGTCAGCCCCAGCATTTT. This translates into CASSLAQVRGRGQPQHF.